The rows below give T cell receptor beta chains drawn from one sample of a study of blood T cells in healthy people across ages. TCRdb analysed the 5' RACE reads with MiXCR anew, one entry per CDR3 protein. In the table there are 1.5 million to 2 million distinct CDR3 sequences, 28% of which are singletons. The sequencing sample was made of blood. The receptors here all came from a woman under 40 in good health. Each CDR3 is given with its conserved first and last residue. A D gene is named only where the DNA matches it firmly. A clone size is listed for some rows: how often the clone was seen (once, few, many), or a class if it is expanded.

V	J	D	size	DNA	CDR3
TRBV20-1	TRBJ1-5	TRBD1	-	TGCAGTGCGTTATTTGGGACAGTTTATAGCAATCAGCCCCAGCATTTT	CSALFGTVYSNQPQHF
TRBV20-1	TRBJ2-1	TRBD2	few	TGCAGTGCCCCGAGCGGGAGCTTTCCTGAGCAGTTCTTC	CSAPSGSFPEQFF
TRBV18	TRBJ2-3	TRBD2	few	TGTGCCAGCTCACCCGGACTAGCGGGATCGGGGGGAGATACGCAGTATTTT	CASSPGLAGSGGDTQYF
TRBV6-2/TRBV6-3	TRBJ2-7	TRBD1	few	TGTGCCGGCAGGGATCCGGGACAGACCTACGAGCAGTACTTC	CAGRDPGQTYEQYF
TRBV28	TRBJ2-5	-	many	TGTGCCAGCAGTTTATTTGGCGGGGGCAACCAAGAGACCCAGTACTTC	CASSLFGGGNQETQYF
TRBV19	TRBJ2-6	TRBD2	few	TGTGCCGGGGGGGTCCCTGGGGCCAACGTCCTGACTTTC	CAGGVPGANVLTF
TRBV12-3/TRBV12-4	TRBJ2-1	TRBD2	-	TGTGCCAGCAGATCGGGCAGGGAGGGAAATGAGCAGTTCTTC	CASRSGREGNEQFF
TRBV15	TRBJ2-1	-	-	TGTGCCACCAGCAGAGATGGGGGAGCCGGAAGGAATGAGCAGTTCTTC	CATSRDGGAGRNEQFF
TRBV6-5	TRBJ2-7	-	many	TGTGCCAGCAGGATGACCGGCTCCTACGAGCAGTACTTC	CASRMTGSYEQYF
TRBV3-1	TRBJ2-3	TRBD2	-	TGTGCCAGCAGCCCCCGTGCGGGACTAGCGGAAGATACGCAGTATTTT	CASSPRAGLAEDTQYF
TRBV12-3/TRBV12-4	TRBJ2-5	-	once	TGTGCCAGCAGTTTATCCAGGGGACTGGGGGAGCAGTACTTC	CASSLSRGLGEQYF
TRBV5-5	TRBJ2-7	TRBD1	few	TGTGCCGGCAGCTTCCAGGGGGCTGGGAGTACCTACGAGCAGTACTTC	CAGSFQGAGSTYEQYF
TRBV28	TRBJ2-7	TRBD1	-	TGTGCCAGCAGTTTATCAGGGGGAAGCGACGAGCAGTACTTC	CASSLSGGSDEQYF
TRBV29-1	TRBJ2-3	-	few	TGCAGCGTTGTGGGAGTCTCTAGCACAGATACGCAGTATTTT	CSVVGVSSTDTQYF
TRBV15	TRBJ1-1	-	-	TGTGCCACCAGCCCCCAGGCGGACACTGAAGCTTTCTTT	CATSPQADTEAFF
TRBV28	TRBJ1-5	-	-	TGTGCCAGCAGTCCCGCAGGACGCGATAGCAATCAGCCCCAGCATTTT	CASSPAGRDSNQPQHF
TRBV6-7	TRBJ2-1	TRBD1	once	TGTGCCACCAGGGCGGACAGGGGGCATGAGCAGTTCTTC	CATRADRGHEQFF
TRBV3-1	TRBJ2-1	TRBD2	-	TGTGCCAGCAGCCAATCGGGACTAGCGGTATCCTACAATGAGCAGTTCTTC	CASSQSGLAVSYNEQFF
TRBV7-2	TRBJ2-5	TRBD2	many	TGTGCCAGCAGCTTAGGTGTGCTAGCGGGGGGGTTGCGAGAGACCCAGTACTTC	CASSLGVLAGGLRETQYF
TRBV12-3/TRBV12-4	TRBJ1-2	-	-	TGTGCCAGCAGTGACGCCTTGGGCTATGGCTACACCTTC	CASSDALGYGYTF
TRBV12-3/TRBV12-4	TRBJ1-2	-	-	TGTGCCAGCAGTTTATGGGGGACCTCCTCCGGCTACACCTTC	CASSLWGTSSGYTF
TRBV12-3/TRBV12-4	TRBJ2-1	TRBD2	-	TGTGCCAGCAGTTACACCAGCGGGGGCCCAAGGGATGAGCAGTTCTTC	CASSYTSGGPRDEQFF
TRBV7-9	TRBJ1-1	-	-	TGTGCCAGCAGCGCCCGTTCGAGCGATAATGAAGCTTTCTTT	CASSARSSDNEAFF
TRBV5-1	TRBJ2-3	TRBD1	-	TGCGCCAGCAGCGTGGACAGGTGGGGTATTGGTAGCACAGATACGCAGTATTTT	CASSVDRWGIGSTDTQYF
TRBV2	TRBJ1-1	-	-	TGTGCCAGCAGCGTCCATCTGACAGAAAACACTGAAGCTTTCTTT	CASSVHLTENTEAFF
TRBV12-3/TRBV12-4	TRBJ1-1	-	-	TGTGCCAGTGCTTCGTGGGGGGGCACTGAAGCTTTCTTT	CASASWGGTEAFF
TRBV7-2	TRBJ1-2	-	once	TGTGCCAGCAGCTATTGGGAGCATCGGTATGGCTACACCTTC	CASSYWEHRYGYTF
TRBV5-5	TRBJ1-5	-	few	TGTGCCAGCAGCTTGTTGGGGGCGGGTGGCAATCAGCCCCAGCATTTT	CASSLLGAGGNQPQHF
TRBV7-3	TRBJ2-1	-	-	TGTGCCAGCAGCTTGTTTGGTGAGCAGTTCTTC	CASSLFGEQFF
TRBV5-1	TRBJ2-5	-	-	TGCGCCAGCAGCCCGCCCTCCGCGTTCGGAGAGACCCAGTACTTC	CASSPPSAFGETQYF
TRBV12-5	TRBJ2-1	-	many	TGTGCTAGTGGTTTGGTAGAGTCGAGCTCCTACAATGAGCAGTTCTTC	CASGLVESSSYNEQFF
TRBV6-1	TRBJ2-5	TRBD1	-	TGTGCCAGCAGAGAACAGGGGGCCAAAGAAGGCCAGTACTTC	CASREQGAKEGQYF
TRBV12-3/TRBV12-4	TRBJ2-2	TRBD1	-	TGTGCCAGCAGTTTACCGGGACAGGGCGCCGGGGAGCTGTTTTTT	CASSLPGQGAGELFF
TRBV2	TRBJ2-1	TRBD1	-	TGTGCCAGCTGGACAGGCTACAATGAGCAGTTCTTC	CASWTGYNEQFF
TRBV12-3/TRBV12-4	TRBJ2-6	TRBD2	few	TGTGCCAGCAGTCTACCGGGAGGTAGTGGGGCCAACGTCCTGACTTTC	CASSLPGGSGANVLTF
TRBV5-1	TRBJ2-4	TRBD2	-	TGCGCCAGCAGCCCGACAGGACTAGCGGGGGGGCGAGGGAACATTCAGTACTTC	CASSPTGLAGGRGNIQYF
TRBV25-1	TRBJ2-5	-	-	TGTGCCAGCAGTGAATTGGCGCCAGGGGGGCAAGAGACCCAGTACTTC	CASSELAPGGQETQYF
TRBV5-1	TRBJ2-7	-	-	TGCGCCAGCAGCTTGGTTGCCAGTCAGGGGGAGCAGTACTTC	CASSLVASQGEQYF
TRBV12-3/TRBV12-4	TRBJ1-1	TRBD1	-	TGTGCCAGCAGTGGAAGGACAGGTCAGGAAGCTTTCTTT	CASSGRTGQEAFF
TRBV5-1	TRBJ2-7	TRBD2	few	TGCGCCAGCAGCTTGGGGGAGGGCCCGGGGGAGCAGTACTTC	CASSLGEGPGEQYF
TRBV28	TRBJ1-2	TRBD1	many	TGTGCCAGCAGTTTATACGGACAGGTCTATGGCTACACCTTC	CASSLYGQVYGYTF
TRBV6-2/TRBV6-3	TRBJ1-1	-	-	TGTGCCGCAATAGCCGGGACGGAGACTGAAGCTTTCTTT	CAAIAGTETEAFF
TRBV6-1	TRBJ2-3	-	few	TGTGCCAGCAGTAATAAGGGGGGGCAGGATACGCAGTATTTT	CASSNKGGQDTQYF
TRBV4-2	TRBJ2-5	-	few	TGTGCCAGCAGCCAAGATCGGAGGCAAGAGACCCAGTACTTC	CASSQDRRQETQYF
TRBV3-1	TRBJ2-7	-	many	TGCGCCAGCAGCCAAGATGTGGGGTACGAGCAGTACTTC	CASSQDVGYEQYF
TRBV4-3	TRBJ2-1	TRBD2	-	TGCGCCAGCAGCCAAAGCGGGAGGGCCTACAATGAGCAGTTCTTC	CASSQSGRAYNEQFF